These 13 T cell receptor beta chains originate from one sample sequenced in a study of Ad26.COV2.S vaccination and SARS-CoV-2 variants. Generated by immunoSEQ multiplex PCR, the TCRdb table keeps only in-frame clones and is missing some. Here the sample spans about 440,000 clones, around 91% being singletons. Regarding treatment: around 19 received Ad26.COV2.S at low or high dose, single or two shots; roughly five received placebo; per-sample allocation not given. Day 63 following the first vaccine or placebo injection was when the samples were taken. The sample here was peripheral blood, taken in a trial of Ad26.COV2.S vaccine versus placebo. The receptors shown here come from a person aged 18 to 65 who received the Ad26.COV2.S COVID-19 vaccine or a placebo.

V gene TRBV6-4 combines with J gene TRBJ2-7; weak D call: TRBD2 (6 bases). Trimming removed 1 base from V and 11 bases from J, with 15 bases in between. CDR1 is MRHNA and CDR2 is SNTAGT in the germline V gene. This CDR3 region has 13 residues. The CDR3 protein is CASSDWDGGLKYF. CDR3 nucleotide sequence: TGTGCCAGCAGTGACTGGGACGGGGGTTTGAAGTACTTC.

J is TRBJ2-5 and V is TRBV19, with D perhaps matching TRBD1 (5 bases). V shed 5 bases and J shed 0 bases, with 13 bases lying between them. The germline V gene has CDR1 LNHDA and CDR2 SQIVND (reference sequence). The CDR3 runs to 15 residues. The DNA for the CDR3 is TGTGCCAGTAGTTCCTCGGCAGGGAACCAAGAGACCCAGTACTTC. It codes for CASSSSAGNQETQYF.

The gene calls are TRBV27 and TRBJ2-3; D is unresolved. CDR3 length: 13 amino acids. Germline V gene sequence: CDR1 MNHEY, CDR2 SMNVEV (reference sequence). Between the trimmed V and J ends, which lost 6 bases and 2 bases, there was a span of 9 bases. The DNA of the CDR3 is TGTGCCAGCAGGGAAAGGGACACAGATACGCAGTATTTT. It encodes CASRERDTDTQYF.

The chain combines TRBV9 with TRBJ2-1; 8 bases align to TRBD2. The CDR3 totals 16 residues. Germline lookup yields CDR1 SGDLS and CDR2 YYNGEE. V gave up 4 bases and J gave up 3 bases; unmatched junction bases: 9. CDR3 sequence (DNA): TGTGCCAGCAGCAAAGCGGGAGTAGTCGGCTACAATGAGCAGTTCTTC. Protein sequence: CASSKAGVVGYNEQFF.

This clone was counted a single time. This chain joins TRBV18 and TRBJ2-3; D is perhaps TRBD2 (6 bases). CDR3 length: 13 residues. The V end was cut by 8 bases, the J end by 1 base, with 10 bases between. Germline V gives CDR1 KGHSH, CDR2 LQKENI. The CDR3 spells CASMEGGTDTQYF. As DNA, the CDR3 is TGTGCCAGCATGGAGGGAGGCACAGATACGCAGTATTTT.

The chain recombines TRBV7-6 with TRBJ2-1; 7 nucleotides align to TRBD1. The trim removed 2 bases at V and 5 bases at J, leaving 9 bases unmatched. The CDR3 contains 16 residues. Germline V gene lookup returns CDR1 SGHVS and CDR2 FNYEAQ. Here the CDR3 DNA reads TGTGCCAGCAGCTTAACCGGGACAGTAACCAACAATGAGCAGTTCTTC. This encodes CASSLTGTVTNNEQFF.

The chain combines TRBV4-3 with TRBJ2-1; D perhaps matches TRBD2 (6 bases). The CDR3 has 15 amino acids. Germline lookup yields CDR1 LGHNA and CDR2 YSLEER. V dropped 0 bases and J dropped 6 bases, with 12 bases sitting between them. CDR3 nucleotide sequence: TGCGCCAGCAGCCAAGATCTTAGCGGAGCCAATGAGCAGTTCTTC. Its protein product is CASSQDLSGANEQFF.

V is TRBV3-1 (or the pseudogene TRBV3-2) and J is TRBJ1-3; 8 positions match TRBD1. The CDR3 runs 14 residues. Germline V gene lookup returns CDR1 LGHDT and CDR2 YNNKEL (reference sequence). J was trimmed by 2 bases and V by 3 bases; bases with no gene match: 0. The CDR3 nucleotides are TGTGCCAGCAGCCACAGGGGGCCTGGAAACACCATATATTTT. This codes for CASSHRGPGNTIYF.

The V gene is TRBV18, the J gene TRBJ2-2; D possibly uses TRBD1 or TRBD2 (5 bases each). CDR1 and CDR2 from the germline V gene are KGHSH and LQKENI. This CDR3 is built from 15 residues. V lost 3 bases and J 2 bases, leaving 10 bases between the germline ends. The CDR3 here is CASSPRDRNTGELFF. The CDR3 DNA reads TGTGCCAGCTCACCCCGGGACCGTAACACCGGGGAGCTGTTTTTT. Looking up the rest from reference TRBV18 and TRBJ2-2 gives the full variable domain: NAGVMQNPRHLVRRRGQEARLRCSPMKGHSHVYWYRQLPEEGLKFMVYLQKENIIDESGMPKERFSAEFPKEGPSILRIQQVVRGDSAAYFCASSPRDRNTGELFFGEGSRLTVL.

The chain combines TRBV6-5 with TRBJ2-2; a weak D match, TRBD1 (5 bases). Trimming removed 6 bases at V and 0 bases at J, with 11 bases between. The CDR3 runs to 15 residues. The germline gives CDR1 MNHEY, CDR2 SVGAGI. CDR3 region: CASRRRTPNTGELFF. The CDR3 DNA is TGTGCCAGCAGACGCCGGACACCGAACACCGGGGAGCTGTTTTTT.

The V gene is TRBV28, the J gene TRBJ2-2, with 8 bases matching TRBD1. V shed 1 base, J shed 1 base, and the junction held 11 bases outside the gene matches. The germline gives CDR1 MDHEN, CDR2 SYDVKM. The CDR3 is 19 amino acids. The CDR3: CASSLYSSMDRVNTGELFF. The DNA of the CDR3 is TGTGCCAGCAGTTTATACAGTAGTATGGACAGGGTGAACACCGGGGAGCTGTTTTTT.

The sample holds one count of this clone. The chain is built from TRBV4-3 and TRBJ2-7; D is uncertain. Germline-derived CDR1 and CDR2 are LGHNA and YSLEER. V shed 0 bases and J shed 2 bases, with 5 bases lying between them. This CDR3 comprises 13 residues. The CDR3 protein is CASSQDRPYEQYF. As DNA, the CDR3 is TGCGCCAGCAGCCAAGATCGGCCCTACGAGCAGTACTTC.

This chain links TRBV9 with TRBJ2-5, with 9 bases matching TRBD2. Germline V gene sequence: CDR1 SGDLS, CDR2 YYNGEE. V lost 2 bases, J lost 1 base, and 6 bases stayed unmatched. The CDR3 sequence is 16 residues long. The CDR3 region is CASSVSSSGAQETQYF. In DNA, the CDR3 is TGTGCCAGCAGCGTCAGTTCTAGCGGGGCCCAAGAGACCCAGTACTTC.